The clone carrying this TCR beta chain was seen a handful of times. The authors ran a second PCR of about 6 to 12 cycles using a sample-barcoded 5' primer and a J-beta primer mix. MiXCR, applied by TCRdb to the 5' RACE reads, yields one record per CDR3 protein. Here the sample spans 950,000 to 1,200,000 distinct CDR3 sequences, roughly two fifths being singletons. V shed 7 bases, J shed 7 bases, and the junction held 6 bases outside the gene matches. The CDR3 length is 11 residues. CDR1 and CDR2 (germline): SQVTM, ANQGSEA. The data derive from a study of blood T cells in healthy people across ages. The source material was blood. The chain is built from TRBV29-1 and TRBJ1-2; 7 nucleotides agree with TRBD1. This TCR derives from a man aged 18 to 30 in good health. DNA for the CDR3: TGCAGCGCTAACAGGGGAGGTGGCTACACCTTC. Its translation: CSANRGGGYTF.